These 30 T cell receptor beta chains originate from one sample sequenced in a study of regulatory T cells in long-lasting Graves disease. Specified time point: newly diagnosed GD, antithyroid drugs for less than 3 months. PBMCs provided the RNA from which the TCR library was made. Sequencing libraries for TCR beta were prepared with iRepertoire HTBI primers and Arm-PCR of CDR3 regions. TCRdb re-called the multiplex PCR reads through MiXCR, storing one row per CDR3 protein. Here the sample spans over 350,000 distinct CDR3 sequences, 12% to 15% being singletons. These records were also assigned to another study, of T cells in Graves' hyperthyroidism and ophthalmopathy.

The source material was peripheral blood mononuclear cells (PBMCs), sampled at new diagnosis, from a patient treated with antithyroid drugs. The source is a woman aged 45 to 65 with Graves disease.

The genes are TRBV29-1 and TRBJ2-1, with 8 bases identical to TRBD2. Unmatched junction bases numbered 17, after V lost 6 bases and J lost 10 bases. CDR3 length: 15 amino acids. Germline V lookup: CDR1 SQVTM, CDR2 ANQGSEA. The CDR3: CSVEPGTSPPGEQFF. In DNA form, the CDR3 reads TGCAGCGTCGAACCCGGGACTAGTCCCCCCGGGGAGCAGTTCTTC.

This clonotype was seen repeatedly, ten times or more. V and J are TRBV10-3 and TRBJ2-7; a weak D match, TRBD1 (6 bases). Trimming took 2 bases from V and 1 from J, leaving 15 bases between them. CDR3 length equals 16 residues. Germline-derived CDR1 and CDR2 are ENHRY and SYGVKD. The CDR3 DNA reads TGTGCCATCAGTGAGCCTCGGACAGTTGGGTCCTACGAGCAGTACTTC. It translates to CAISEPRTVGSYEQYF.

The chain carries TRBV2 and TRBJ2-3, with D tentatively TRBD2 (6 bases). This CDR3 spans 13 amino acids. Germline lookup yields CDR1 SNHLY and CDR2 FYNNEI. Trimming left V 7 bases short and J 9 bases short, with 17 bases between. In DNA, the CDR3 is TGTGCCAGCAAGGAGGAGGCCGGAGGGACGCAGTATTTT. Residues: CASKEEAGGTQYF.

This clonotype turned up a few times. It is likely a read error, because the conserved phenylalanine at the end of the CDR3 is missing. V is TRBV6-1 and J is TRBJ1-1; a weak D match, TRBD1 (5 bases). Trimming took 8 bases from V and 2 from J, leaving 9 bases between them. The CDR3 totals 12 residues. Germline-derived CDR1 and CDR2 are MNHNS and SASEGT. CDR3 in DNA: TGTGCCAGCCGACAGATAAACACTGAAGCTTTCCTT. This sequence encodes CASRQINTEAFL.

The CDR3 is CASSLRSSVSTDTQYF. The CDR3 region has the DNA TGCGCCAGCAGCTTGAGGTCTAGCGTTAGCACAGATACGCAGTATTTT. The V and J genes are TRBV5-1 and TRBJ2-3; tentatively, D is TRBD2 (6 bases). CDR1 is SGHRS and CDR2 is YFSETQ in the germline V gene. The CDR3 is 16 residues long. V was shortened by 1 base and J by 0 bases, with 12 bases between the two germline ends.

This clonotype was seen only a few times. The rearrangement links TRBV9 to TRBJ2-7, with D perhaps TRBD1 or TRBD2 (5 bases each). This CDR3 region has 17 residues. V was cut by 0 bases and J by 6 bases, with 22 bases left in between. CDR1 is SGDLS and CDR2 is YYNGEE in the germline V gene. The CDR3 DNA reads TGTGCCAGCAGCGTAGCGGGGCCTGGCGAGAGTTCAGGCGAGCAGTACTTC. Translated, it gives CASSVAGPGESSGEQYF.

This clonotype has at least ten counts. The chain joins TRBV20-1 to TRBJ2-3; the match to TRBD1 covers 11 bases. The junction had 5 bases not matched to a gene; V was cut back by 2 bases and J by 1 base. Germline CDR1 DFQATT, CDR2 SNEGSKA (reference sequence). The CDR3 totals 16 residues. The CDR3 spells CSARRDRGDRTDTQYF. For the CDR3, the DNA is TGCAGTGCTAGACGGGACAGGGGGGACCGCACAGATACGCAGTATTTT.

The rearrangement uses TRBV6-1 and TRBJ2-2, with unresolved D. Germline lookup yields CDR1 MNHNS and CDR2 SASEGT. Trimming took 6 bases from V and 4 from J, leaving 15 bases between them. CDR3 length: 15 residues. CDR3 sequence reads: CASSRMLGGTGELFF. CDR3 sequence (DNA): TGTGCCAGCAGCCGCATGTTAGGCGGCACCGGGGAGCTGTTTTTT.

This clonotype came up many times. For the CDR3, the DNA is TGTGCCAGCAGGGCATCGACATTGGGAGGCGAAAAACTGTTTTTT. It codes for CASRASTLGGEKLFF. The V and J genes are TRBV7-8 and TRBJ1-4; D remains ambiguous. CDR3 length equals 15 residues. The V end lost 6 bases, the J end lost 8 bases, and 19 bases lay between the germline ends. Per germline, CDR1 SGHVS and CDR2 FQNEAQ. The full variable domain, rest sourced from reference TRBV7-8 and TRBJ1-4, is GAGVSQSPRYKVAKRGQDVALRCDPISGHVSLFWYQQALGQGPEFLTYFQNEAQLDKSGLPSDRFFAERPEGSVSTLKIQRTQQEDSAVYLCASRASTLGGEKLFFGSGTQLSVL.

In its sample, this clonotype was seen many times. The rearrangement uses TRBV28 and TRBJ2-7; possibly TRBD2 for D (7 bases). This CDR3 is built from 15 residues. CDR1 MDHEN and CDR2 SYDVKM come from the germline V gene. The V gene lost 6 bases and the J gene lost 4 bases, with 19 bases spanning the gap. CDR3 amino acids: CASSNRGGLEYEQYF. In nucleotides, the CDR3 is TGTGCCAGCAGCAATAGGGGGGGTCTCGAGTACGAGCAGTACTTC.

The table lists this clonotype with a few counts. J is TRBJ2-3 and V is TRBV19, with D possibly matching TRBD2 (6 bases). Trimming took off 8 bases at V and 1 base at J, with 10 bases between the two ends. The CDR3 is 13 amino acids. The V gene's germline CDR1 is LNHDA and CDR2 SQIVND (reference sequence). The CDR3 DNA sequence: TGTGCCAGTTGTCCTAGCGGCACAGATACGCAGTATTTT. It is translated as CASCPSGTDTQYF. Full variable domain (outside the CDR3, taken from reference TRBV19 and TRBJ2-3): DGGITQSPKYLFRKEGQNVTLSCEQNLNHDAMYWYRQDPGQGLRLIYYSQIVNDFQKGDIAEGYSVSREKKESFPLTVTSAQKNPTAFYLCASCPSGTDTQYFGPGTRLTVL.

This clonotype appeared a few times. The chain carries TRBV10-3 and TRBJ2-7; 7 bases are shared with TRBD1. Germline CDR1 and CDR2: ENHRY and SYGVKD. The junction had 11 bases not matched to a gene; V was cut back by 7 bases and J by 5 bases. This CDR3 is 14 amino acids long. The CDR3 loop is CAITSTGARDEQYF. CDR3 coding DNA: TGTGCCATCACCAGCACAGGGGCTCGCGACGAGCAGTACTTC.

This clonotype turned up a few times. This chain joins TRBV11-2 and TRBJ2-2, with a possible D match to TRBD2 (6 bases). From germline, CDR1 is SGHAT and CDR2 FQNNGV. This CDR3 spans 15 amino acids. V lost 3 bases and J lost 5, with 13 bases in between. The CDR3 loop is CASSLSLASTGELFF. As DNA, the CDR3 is TGTGCCAGCAGCTTGAGTCTAGCGTCGACCGGGGAGCTGTTTTTT.

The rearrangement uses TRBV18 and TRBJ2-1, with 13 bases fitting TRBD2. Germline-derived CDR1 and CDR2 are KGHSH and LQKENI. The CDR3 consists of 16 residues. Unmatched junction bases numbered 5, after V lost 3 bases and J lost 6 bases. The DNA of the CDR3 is TGTGCCAGCTCACCCATGGGACTAGCGGGGATCAATGAGCAGTTCTTC. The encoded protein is CASSPMGLAGINEQFF. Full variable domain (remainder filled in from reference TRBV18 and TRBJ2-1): NAGVMQNPRHLVRRRGQEARLRCSPMKGHSHVYWYRQLPEEGLKFMVYLQKENIIDESGMPKERFSAEFPKEGPSILRIQQVVRGDSAAYFCASSPMGLAGINEQFFGPGTRLTVL.

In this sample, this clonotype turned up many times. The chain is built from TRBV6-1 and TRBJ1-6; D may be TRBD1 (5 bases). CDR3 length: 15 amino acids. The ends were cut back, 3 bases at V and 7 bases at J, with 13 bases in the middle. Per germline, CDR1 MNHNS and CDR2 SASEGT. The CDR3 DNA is TGTGCCAGCAGTGATCAGGGCAGCATGAATTCACCCCTCCACTTT. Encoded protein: CASSDQGSMNSPLHF.

DNA of the CDR3: TGTGCCAGTAGGACGTCTAGCGGGGGCGGAGAGACCCAGTACTTC. Amino acids: CASRTSSGGGETQYF. The genes are TRBV19 and TRBJ2-5; 10 bases fit TRBD2. This CDR3 is built from 15 residues. Germline trimming cut 6 bases from V and 4 bases from J; bases unmatched to any gene: 8. Germline CDR1 and CDR2: LNHDA and SQIVND (reference sequence).

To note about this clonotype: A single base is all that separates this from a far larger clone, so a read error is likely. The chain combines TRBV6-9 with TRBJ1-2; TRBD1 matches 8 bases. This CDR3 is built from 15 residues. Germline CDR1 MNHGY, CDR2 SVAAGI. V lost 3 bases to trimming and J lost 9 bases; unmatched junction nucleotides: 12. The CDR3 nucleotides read TGTGCCAGCAGTTACAGCCGGACAGGGTGGGATAGCTACACCTTC. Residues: CASSYSRTGWDSYTF.

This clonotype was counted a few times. CDR3 amino acids: CASSYKGLAQNNEQFF. The DNA for the CDR3 is TGTGCCAGCAGTTATAAAGGACTAGCGCAAAACAATGAGCAGTTCTTC. V gene TRBV6-2 or TRBV6-3 combines with J gene TRBJ2-1; TRBD2 aligns across 9 bases. Germline V gene lookup returns CDR1 MNHEY and CDR2 SVGEGT. The length of the CDR3 is 16 residues. V lost 3 bases, J lost 5 bases, and 8 bases stayed unmatched.

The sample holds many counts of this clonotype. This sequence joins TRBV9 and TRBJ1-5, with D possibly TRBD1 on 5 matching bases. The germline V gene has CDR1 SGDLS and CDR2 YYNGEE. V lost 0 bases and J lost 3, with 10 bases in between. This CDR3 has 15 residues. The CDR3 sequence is CASSVGQGDNQPQHF. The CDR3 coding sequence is TGTGCCAGCAGCGTAGGGCAGGGTGACAATCAGCCCCAGCATTTT.

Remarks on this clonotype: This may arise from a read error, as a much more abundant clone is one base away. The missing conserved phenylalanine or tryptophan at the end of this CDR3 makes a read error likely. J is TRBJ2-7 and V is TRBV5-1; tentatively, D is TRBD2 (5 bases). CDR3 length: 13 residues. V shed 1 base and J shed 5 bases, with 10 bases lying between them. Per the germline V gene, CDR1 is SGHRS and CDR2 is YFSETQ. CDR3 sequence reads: CASSLRTQHEQYL. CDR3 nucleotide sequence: TGCGCCAGCAGCTTGAGGACTCAGCACGAGCAGTACCTC.

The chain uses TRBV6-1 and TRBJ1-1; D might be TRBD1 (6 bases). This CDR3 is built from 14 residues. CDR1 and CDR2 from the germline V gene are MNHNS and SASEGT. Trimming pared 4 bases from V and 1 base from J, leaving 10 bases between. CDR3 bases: TGTGCCAGCAGTGCGAACAGGGAGAACACTGAAGCTTTCTTT. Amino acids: CASSANRENTEAFF.

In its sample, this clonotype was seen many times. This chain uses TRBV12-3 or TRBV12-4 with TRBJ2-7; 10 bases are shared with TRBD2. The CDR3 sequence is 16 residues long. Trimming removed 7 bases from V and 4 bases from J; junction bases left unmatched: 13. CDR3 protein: CASTKKSGRGVYEQYF. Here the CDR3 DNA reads TGTGCCAGCACCAAAAAAAGCGGGAGGGGCGTATACGAGCAGTACTTC.

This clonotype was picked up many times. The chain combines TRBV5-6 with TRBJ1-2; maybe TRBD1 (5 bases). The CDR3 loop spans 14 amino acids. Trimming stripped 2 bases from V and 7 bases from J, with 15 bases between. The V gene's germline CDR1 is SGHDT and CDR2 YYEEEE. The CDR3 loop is CASSFSPGGSGYTF. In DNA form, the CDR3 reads TGTGCCAGCAGCTTTAGTCCTGGGGGAAGTGGCTACACCTTC. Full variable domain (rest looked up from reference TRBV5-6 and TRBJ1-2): DAGVTQSPTHLIKTRGQQVTLRCSPKSGHDTVSWYQQALGQGPQFIFQYYEEEERQRGNFPDRFSGHQFPNYSSELNVNALLLGDSALYLCASSFSPGGSGYTFGSGTRLTVV.

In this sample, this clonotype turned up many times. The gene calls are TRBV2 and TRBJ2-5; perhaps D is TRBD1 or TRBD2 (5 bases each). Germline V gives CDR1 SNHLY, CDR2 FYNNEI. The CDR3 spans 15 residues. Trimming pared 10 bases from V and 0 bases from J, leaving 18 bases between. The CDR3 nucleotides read TGTGCCACCTCGAGGGACGGTGCGTACCAAGAGACCCAGTACTTC. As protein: CATSRDGAYQETQYF. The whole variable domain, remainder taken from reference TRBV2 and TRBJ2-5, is EPEVTQTPSHQVTQMGQEVILRCVPISNHLYFYWYRQILGQKVEFLVSFYNNEISEKSEIFDDQFSVERPDGSNFTLKIRSTKLEDSAMYFCATSRDGAYQETQYFGPGTRLLVL.

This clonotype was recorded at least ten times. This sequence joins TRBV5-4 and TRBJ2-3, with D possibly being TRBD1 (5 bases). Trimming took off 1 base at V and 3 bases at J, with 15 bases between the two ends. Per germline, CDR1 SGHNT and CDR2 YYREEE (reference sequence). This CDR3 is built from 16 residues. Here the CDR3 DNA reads TGTGCCAGCAGCTTGAGGGTACAGGTCTCAACAGATACGCAGTATTTT. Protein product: CASSLRVQVSTDTQYF.

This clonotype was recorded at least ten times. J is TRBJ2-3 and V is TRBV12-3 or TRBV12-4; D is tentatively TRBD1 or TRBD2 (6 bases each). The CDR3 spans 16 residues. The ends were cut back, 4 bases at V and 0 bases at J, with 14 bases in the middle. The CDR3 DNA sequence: TGTGCCAGCAGTTGGGGGCATAGCGGTAGCACAGATACGCAGTATTTT. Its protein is CASSWGHSGSTDTQYF.

CDR3 DNA: TGTGCCATCAGTGAGTCAAGCGGGAGGTATAACGAGCAGTACTTC. Protein product: CAISESSGRYNEQYF. The V call is TRBV10-3, the J call TRBJ2-7; 9 bases match TRBD2. With V trimmed by 0 bases and J by 5 bases, 5 bases remained unmatched. This CDR3 is 15 amino acids long. Germline CDR1 reads ENHRY; CDR2 reads SYGVKD.

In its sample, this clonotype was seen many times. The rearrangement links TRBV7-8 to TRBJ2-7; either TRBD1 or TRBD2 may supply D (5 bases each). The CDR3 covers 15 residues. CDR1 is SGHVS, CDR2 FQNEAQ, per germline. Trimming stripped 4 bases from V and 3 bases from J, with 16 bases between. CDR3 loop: CASSSAPGRSYEQYF. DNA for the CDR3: TGTGCCAGCAGCTCTGCGCCGGGACGGAGCTACGAGCAGTACTTC. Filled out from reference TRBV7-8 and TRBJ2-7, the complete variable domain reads GAGVSQSPRYKVAKRGQDVALRCDPISGHVSLFWYQQALGQGPEFLTYFQNEAQLDKSGLPSDRFFAERPEGSVSTLKIQRTQQEDSAVYLCASSSAPGRSYEQYFGPGTRLTVT.

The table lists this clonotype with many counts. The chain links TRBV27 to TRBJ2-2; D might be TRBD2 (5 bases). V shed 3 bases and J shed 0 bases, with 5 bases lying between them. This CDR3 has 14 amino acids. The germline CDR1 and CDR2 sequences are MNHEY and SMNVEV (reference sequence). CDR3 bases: TGTGCCAGCAGTTTCGGGGCGAACACCGGGGAGCTGTTTTTT. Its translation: CASSFGANTGELFF.

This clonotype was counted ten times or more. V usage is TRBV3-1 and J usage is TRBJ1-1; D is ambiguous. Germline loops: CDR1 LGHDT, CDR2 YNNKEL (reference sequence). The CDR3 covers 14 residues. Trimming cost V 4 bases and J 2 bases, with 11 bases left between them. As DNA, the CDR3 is TGTGCCAGCAGCCTAGGACGGATAAACACTGAAGCTTTCTTT. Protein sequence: CASSLGRINTEAFF. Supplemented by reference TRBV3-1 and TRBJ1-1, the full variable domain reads DTAVSQTPKYLVTQMGNDKSIKCEQNLGHDTMYWYKQDSKKFLKIMFSYNNKELIINETVPNRFSPKSPDKAHLNLHINSLELGDSAVYFCASSLGRINTEAFFGQGTRLTVV.